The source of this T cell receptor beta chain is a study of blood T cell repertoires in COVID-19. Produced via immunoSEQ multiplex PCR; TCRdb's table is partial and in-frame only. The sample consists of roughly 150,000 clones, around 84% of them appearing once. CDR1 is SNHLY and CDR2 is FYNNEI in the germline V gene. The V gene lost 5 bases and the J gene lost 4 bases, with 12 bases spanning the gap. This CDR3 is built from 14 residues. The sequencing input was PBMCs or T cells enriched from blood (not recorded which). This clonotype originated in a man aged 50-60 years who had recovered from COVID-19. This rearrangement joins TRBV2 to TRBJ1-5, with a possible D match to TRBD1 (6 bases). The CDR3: CASSFDRQNQPQHF. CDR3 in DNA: TGTGCCAGCAGTTTTGACAGGCAAAATCAGCCCCAGCATTTT.